This T cell receptor beta chain was found in a study of human T cells and chemical hapten exposure. As for time point: patch test 1, 2 weeks after DPC sensitization. Treatment given: therapeutic diphenylcyclopropenone sensitization with weekly scalp DPC. The V gene's germline CDR1 is ENHRY and CDR2 SYGVKD. V shed 6 bases and J 2 bases; nucleotides not matched to a gene: 10. The CDR3 spans 15 residues. Via MiXCR, TCRdb re-called the RACE reads, giving one row per CDR3 protein. There are tens of thousands of distinct CDR3 sequences in the sample; roughly a tenth occur only once, and about 2.4% lies in the top ten.

This receptor was obtained from a man in his forties with alopecia areata. Some clones in this sample may be carry-over from other donors' samples. Specimen: whole blood, collected in connection with sensitization to the hapten diphenylcyclopropenone (DPC). The chain employs TRBV10-3 and TRBJ2-7; TRBD2 matches at 7 bases. In DNA form, the CDR3 reads TGTGCCATCAGAGACTTTACTAGCGAAACCTACGAGCAGTACTTC. Translated, it gives CAIRDFTSETYEQYF.